The 27 T cell receptor beta chains presented below share a single source sample, sequenced in a study of cytomegalovirus exposure and HLA in healthy donors. PCR amplification relied on 60 Vbeta primers (plus 13 Jbeta primers). Sequencing used immunoSEQ multiplex PCR; TCRdb keeps in-frame clones, though not all of them. The sample contains about 150,000 clones, less than 85% of which appear only once. The specimen sequenced was PBMCs. The source of these receptors is a man aged 35-49 years in good health and CMV-seronegative.

The chain links TRBV5-4 to TRBJ1-4; 10 positions match TRBD1. The CDR3 sequence is 14 residues long. Germline V gives CDR1 SGHNT, CDR2 YYREEE (reference sequence). The ends lost 4 bases at V and 6 bases at J; junction bases unmatched: 3. The CDR3 region is CASSKTGGDEKLFF. The CDR3 region has the DNA TGTGCCAGCAGCAAGACAGGGGGCGATGAAAAACTGTTTTTT. The whole variable domain, remainder taken from reference TRBV5-4 and TRBJ1-4, is ETGVTQSPTHLIKTRGQQVTLRCSSQSGHNTVSWYQQALGQGPQFIFQYYREEENGRGNFPPRFSGLQFPNYSSELNVNALELDDSALYLCASSKTGGDEKLFFGSGTQLSVL.

This clone appeared a few times. V is TRBV7-9 and J is TRBJ1-1; 9 bases fit TRBD1. Germline lookup yields CDR1 SEHNR and CDR2 FQNEAQ (reference sequence). V dropped 5 bases and J dropped 8; count of bases not matched to a gene: 3. This CDR3 has 12 amino acids. The chain's CDR3 is CASSIGTGEAFF. CDR3 bases: TGTGCCAGCAGCATAGGGACAGGGGAAGCTTTCTTT.

The CDR3 is CASSLAVGEQFF. CDR3 nucleotide sequence: TGTGCCAGCAGCTTAGCGGTCGGTGAGCAGTTCTTC. The chain carries TRBV7-2 and TRBJ2-1; D is unclear. The CDR3 has 12 residues. Trimming cost V 0 bases and J 9 bases, with 6 bases left between them. Germline V CDR1 and CDR2: SGHTA, FQGNSA.

The chain carries TRBV11-2 and TRBJ2-5; D might be TRBD1 (6 bases). There are 15 residues in the CDR3. CDR1 SGHAT and CDR2 FQNNGV come from the germline V gene. V lost 5 bases, J lost 1 base, and 14 bases lay in between. The CDR3 coding sequence is TGTGCCAGCAGCGTTCTAGACAGGAGCCAAGAGACCCAGTACTTC. Its protein product is CASSVLDRSQETQYF.

Only a few counts were recorded for this clone. This rearrangement joins TRBV7-3 to TRBJ2-1, with TRBD2 identical over 13 bases. The CDR3 is 19 amino acids. CDR1 is SGHTA, CDR2 FQGTGA, per germline. J lost 4 bases, V lost 5 bases, and 14 bases had no gene match. In DNA, the CDR3 is TGTGCCAGCAGCCCGAGACTAGCGGGGGGCCCCTCTAGGTACAATGAGCAGTTCTTC. It specifies CASSPRLAGGPSRYNEQFF. The complete variable domain, with remaining parts taken from reference TRBV7-3 and TRBJ2-1, reads GAGVSQTPSNKVTEKGKYVELRCDPISGHTALYWYRQSLGQGPEFLIYFQGTGAADDSGLPNDRFFAVRPEGSVSTLKIQRTERGDSAVYLCASSPRLAGGPSRYNEQFFGPGTRLTVL.

This chain connects TRBV27 to TRBJ2-3; TRBD2 matches at 13 bases. The CDR3 covers 15 residues. The trim removed 2 bases at V and 4 bases at J, leaving 0 bases unmatched. CDR1 and CDR2 from the germline V gene are MNHEY and SMNVEV (reference sequence). The CDR3 bases are TGTGCCAGCAGTTTAGGACTAGCGGGAGCAGATACGCAGTATTTT. Protein: CASSLGLAGADTQYF.

The CDR3 coding sequence is TGTGCCAGCAGCCTCCTCATTCGACAGGGGGCTGGGAACACTGAAGCTTTCTTT. Protein sequence: CASSLLIRQGAGNTEAFF. The chain joins TRBV27 to TRBJ1-1, with 10 bases identical to TRBD1. The CDR3 is 18 amino acids. The germline V gene encodes CDR1 MNHEY and CDR2 SMNVEV (reference sequence). Trimming took 6 bases from V and 1 from J; bases not matched to a gene: 14.

The rearrangement uses TRBV10-3 and TRBJ2-7, with 7 bases identical to TRBD1. Germline trimming cut 3 bases from V and 6 bases from J; bases unmatched to any gene: 8. Germline CDR1 and CDR2: ENHRY and SYGVKD. The CDR3 is made up of 14 amino acids. CDR3 coding DNA: TGTGCCATCAGTGACTCTGGACAGGAGTTCGAGCAGTACTTC. Translating gives CAISDSGQEFEQYF.

CDR3 DNA: TGTGCCAGCAGCAATTCCCCCACTAACTATGGCTACACCTTC. This sequence encodes CASSNSPTNYGYTF. This chain joins TRBV21-1 and TRBJ1-2; the D call in the table, TRBD1, was not verified against the DNA. TRBV21-1 is shown as a pseudogene. The CDR3 extends over 14 amino acids.

The chain couples TRBV5-6 to TRBJ2-2; 11 nucleotides match TRBD2. Losses at the gene ends were 6 bases for V and 4 bases for J; bases not matched to a gene: 11. Germline CDR1 and CDR2: SGHDT and YYEEEE. The length of the CDR3 is 17 residues. DNA for the CDR3: TGTGCCAGCACCCGATGGCTAGCGGGGGGTCCCACCGGGGAGCTGTTTTTT. This gives the protein CASTRWLAGGPTGELFF.

A word on this clone: The identical CDR3 is also encoded by other nucleotide sequences in the sample. The rearrangement links TRBV9 to TRBJ2-1; 10 bases match TRBD2. The V gene's germline CDR1 is SGDLS and CDR2 YYNGEE. J lost 5 bases, V lost 2 bases, and 1 base had no gene match. The CDR3 contains 14 residues. CDR3 DNA sequence: TGTGCCAGCAGCGTTGGACTAGCGGACAATGAGCAGTTCTTC. This encodes CASSVGLADNEQFF.

V is TRBV29-1 and J is TRBJ2-1; 7 bases fit TRBD2. Germline CDR1 reads SQVTM; CDR2 reads ANQGSEA. The CDR3 contains 16 residues. V lost 0 bases and J lost 5; bases outside the gene matches: 10. CDR3 sequence reads: CSVEDPTSVRDNEQFF. CDR3 nucleotide sequence: TGCAGCGTTGAAGATCCCACTAGCGTGAGGGACAATGAGCAGTTCTTC.

The chain has TRBV4-1 and TRBJ1-2, with D unclear. The CDR3 length is 14 residues. Between the trimmed V and J ends, which lost 4 bases and 4 bases, there was a span of 13 bases. CDR1 is MGHRA and CDR2 is YSYEKL in the germline V gene. CDR3 amino acids: CASSLGIEPYGYTF. The CDR3, as DNA: TGCGCCAGCAGCCTCGGGATCGAACCCTATGGCTACACCTTC.

The chain links TRBV7-6 to TRBJ2-6; 7 bases match TRBD2. CDR1 SGHVS and CDR2 FNYEAQ come from the germline V gene. J was trimmed by 2 bases and V by 5 bases; bases with no gene match: 9. CDR3 length: 17 amino acids. For the CDR3, the DNA is TGTGCCAGCAGCGCGCGACTAGCTAAGCCTGGGGCCAACGTCCTGACTTTC. This sequence encodes CASSARLAKPGANVLTF.

The V call is TRBV4-3, the J call TRBJ1-1; no definite D call. Germline CDR1 reads LGHNA; CDR2 reads YSLEER. The CDR3 runs 16 residues. Trimming took off 0 bases at V and 4 bases at J, with 15 bases between the two ends. The CDR3 DNA is TGCGCCAGCAGCCAAGATAGCGGAGGGTCCGGCACTGAAGCTTTCTTT. Translated: CASSQDSGGSGTEAFF.

The rearrangement joins TRBV10-3 to TRBJ2-2; TRBD1 matches at 11 bases. V lost 2 bases to trimming and J lost 4 bases; unmatched junction nucleotides: 9. CDR1 and CDR2 (germline): ENHRY, SYGVKD. The length of the CDR3 is 18 residues. The DNA of the CDR3 is TGTGCCATCAGTGAGAATCGGGACAGGGGGGCCGGCACCGGGGAGCTGTTTTTT. Its translation: CAISENRDRGAGTGELFF.

The J gene is TRBJ2-2, the V gene TRBV15; possibly TRBD2 for D (6 bases). Germline V lookup: CDR1 LNHNV, CDR2 YYDKDF (reference sequence). The ends were cut back, 4 bases at V and 2 bases at J, with 14 bases in the middle. CDR3 length: 16 residues. CDR3 bases: TGTGCCACCAGCACCACCCTGGGGGGAAACACCGGGGAGCTGTTTTTT. Translating it yields CATSTTLGGNTGELFF.

The chain employs TRBV9 and TRBJ2-3, with D perhaps matching TRBD2 (6 bases). The CDR3 loop spans 16 amino acids. Germline V lookup: CDR1 SGDLS, CDR2 YYNGEE. Trimming stripped 4 bases from V and 0 bases from J, with 15 bases between. The CDR3 bases are TGTGCCAGCAGCCCCAGTGATAGCGGTAGCACAGATACGCAGTATTTT. Translation gives CASSPSDSGSTDTQYF.

The chain has TRBV6-5 and TRBJ2-5; tentatively, D is TRBD2 (6 bases). CDR3 size: 15 residues. V lost 0 bases to trimming and J lost 4 bases, with 12 bases between them. Germline CDR1 MNHEY, CDR2 SVGAGI. The CDR3 nucleotides are TGTGCCAGCAGTTACTCGAATCTGGGGGGAGAGACCCAGTACTTC. It encodes CASSYSNLGGETQYF.

This sequence joins TRBV6-1 and TRBJ1-6; TRBD1 matches at 7 bases. The V segment lost 3 bases and the J segment 10 bases; nucleotides outside the gene matches: 9. The CDR3 is 15 amino acids. Per germline, CDR1 MNHNS and CDR2 SASEGT. The CDR3 sequence is CASSDLQGFGSPLHF. CDR3 sequence (DNA): TGTGCCAGCAGTGATTTACAGGGGTTTGGGTCACCCCTCCACTTT.

The chain joins TRBV10-3 to TRBJ2-5, with a tentative D call TRBD1 (5 bases). Germline V gene lookup returns CDR1 ENHRY and CDR2 SYGVKD. V lost 0 bases and J lost 5, with 7 bases in between. This CDR3 spans 13 amino acids. CDR3 region: CAISESKGETQYF. CDR3 DNA: TGTGCCATCAGTGAGTCGAAGGGGGAGACCCAGTACTTC.

The rearrangement links TRBV7-2 to TRBJ2-7, with no clear D. The CDR3 covers 13 residues. Germline CDR1 and CDR2: SGHTA and FQGNSA. Trimming removed 5 bases from V and 7 bases from J, with 15 bases in between. The CDR3 protein is CASSKAPLEEQYF. The CDR3 DNA follows: TGTGCCAGCAGCAAGGCCCCCTTGGAGGAGCAGTACTTC.

This clone was counted between two and nine times. The rearrangement links TRBV4-2 to TRBJ2-1; 11 positions match TRBD2. Germline CDR1 is LGHNA and CDR2 is YNFKEQ. This CDR3 spans 15 amino acids. Unmatched junction bases numbered 3, after V lost 4 bases and J lost 4 bases. The CDR3 DNA reads TGTGCCAGCAGCCGACTAGCGGGGACTTACAATGAGCAGTTCTTC. This translates into CASSRLAGTYNEQFF.

The chain combines TRBV13 with TRBJ2-5, with 11 bases lining up with TRBD2. The germline gives CDR1 PRHDT, CDR2 FYEKMQ (reference sequence). Trimming at V came to 8 bases and at J to 4 bases, leaving 12 bases not matched to a gene. The CDR3 loop spans 16 amino acids. In nucleotides, the CDR3 is TGTGCCAGCGCGGCCGCGTACCTAGCGGGAGGAGAGACCCAGTACTTC. It translates to CASAAAYLAGGETQYF.

This clone was found once. This chain connects TRBV7-9 to TRBJ2-5, with a weak D call TRBD2 (7 bases). V lost 2 bases to trimming and J lost 1 base, with 11 bases between them. The length of the CDR3 is 15 residues. The V gene's germline CDR1 is SEHNR and CDR2 FQNEAQ (reference sequence). The CDR3 sequence: CASSLTGGPQETQYF. The CDR3 DNA is TGTGCCAGCAGCTTAACCGGGGGGCCCCAAGAGACCCAGTACTTC.

CDR3 bases: TGTGCCAGCAGCCTGGGACAGGGGACCTACAATGAGCAGTTCTTC. It yields the protein CASSLGQGTYNEQFF. This chain joins TRBV6-5 and TRBJ2-1; TRBD1 matches 10 bases. CDR1 and CDR2 from the germline V gene are MNHEY and SVGAGI. The length of the CDR3 is 15 residues. After removal of 6 bases from V and 2 bases from J, the junction contained 4 bases not matched to a gene.

The V call is TRBV6-5, the J call TRBJ2-7, with D perhaps matching TRBD1 (5 bases). CDR1 and CDR2 from the germline V gene are MNHEY and SVGAGI. The V end lost 5 bases, the J end lost 6 bases, and 8 bases lay between the germline ends. CDR3 length equals 11 residues. Written as DNA, the CDR3 is TGTGCCAGCAGTGGACATTTCGAGCAGTACTTC. This gives the protein CASSGHFEQYF.